This entry describes one T cell receptor beta chain. Its target is unknown. The source of the sample is a study of Tregs in tolerant kidney transplant recipients. Study at large: Mixed chimerism was transient after nonmyeloablative marrow transplants from related graft donors.

Some clones are missing from TCRdb's copy, which holds only in-frame ones; the method was immunoSEQ multiplex PCR. Of around 70,000 clones listed, roughly 90% are singletons. The study, taken as a whole, reports: Nucleotide sequences could not be compared across some patients' samples due to primer changes.

V lost 5 bases to trimming and J lost 4 bases; unmatched junction nucleotides: 6. This CDR3 has 15 residues. From germline, CDR1 is PRHDT and CDR2 FYEKMQ (reference sequence). The source of this sequence is a human donor who received a combined kidney and bone marrow transplant. The J gene is TRBJ2-3, the V gene TRBV13; 10 bases are a match to TRBD1. Material: CD8+ T cells from blood, obtained before the transplant. Here the CDR3 reads CASSAGTGVSDTQYF. The CDR3 coding sequence is TGTGCCAGCAGCGCGGGGACAGGGGTGTCAGATACGCAGTATTTT.